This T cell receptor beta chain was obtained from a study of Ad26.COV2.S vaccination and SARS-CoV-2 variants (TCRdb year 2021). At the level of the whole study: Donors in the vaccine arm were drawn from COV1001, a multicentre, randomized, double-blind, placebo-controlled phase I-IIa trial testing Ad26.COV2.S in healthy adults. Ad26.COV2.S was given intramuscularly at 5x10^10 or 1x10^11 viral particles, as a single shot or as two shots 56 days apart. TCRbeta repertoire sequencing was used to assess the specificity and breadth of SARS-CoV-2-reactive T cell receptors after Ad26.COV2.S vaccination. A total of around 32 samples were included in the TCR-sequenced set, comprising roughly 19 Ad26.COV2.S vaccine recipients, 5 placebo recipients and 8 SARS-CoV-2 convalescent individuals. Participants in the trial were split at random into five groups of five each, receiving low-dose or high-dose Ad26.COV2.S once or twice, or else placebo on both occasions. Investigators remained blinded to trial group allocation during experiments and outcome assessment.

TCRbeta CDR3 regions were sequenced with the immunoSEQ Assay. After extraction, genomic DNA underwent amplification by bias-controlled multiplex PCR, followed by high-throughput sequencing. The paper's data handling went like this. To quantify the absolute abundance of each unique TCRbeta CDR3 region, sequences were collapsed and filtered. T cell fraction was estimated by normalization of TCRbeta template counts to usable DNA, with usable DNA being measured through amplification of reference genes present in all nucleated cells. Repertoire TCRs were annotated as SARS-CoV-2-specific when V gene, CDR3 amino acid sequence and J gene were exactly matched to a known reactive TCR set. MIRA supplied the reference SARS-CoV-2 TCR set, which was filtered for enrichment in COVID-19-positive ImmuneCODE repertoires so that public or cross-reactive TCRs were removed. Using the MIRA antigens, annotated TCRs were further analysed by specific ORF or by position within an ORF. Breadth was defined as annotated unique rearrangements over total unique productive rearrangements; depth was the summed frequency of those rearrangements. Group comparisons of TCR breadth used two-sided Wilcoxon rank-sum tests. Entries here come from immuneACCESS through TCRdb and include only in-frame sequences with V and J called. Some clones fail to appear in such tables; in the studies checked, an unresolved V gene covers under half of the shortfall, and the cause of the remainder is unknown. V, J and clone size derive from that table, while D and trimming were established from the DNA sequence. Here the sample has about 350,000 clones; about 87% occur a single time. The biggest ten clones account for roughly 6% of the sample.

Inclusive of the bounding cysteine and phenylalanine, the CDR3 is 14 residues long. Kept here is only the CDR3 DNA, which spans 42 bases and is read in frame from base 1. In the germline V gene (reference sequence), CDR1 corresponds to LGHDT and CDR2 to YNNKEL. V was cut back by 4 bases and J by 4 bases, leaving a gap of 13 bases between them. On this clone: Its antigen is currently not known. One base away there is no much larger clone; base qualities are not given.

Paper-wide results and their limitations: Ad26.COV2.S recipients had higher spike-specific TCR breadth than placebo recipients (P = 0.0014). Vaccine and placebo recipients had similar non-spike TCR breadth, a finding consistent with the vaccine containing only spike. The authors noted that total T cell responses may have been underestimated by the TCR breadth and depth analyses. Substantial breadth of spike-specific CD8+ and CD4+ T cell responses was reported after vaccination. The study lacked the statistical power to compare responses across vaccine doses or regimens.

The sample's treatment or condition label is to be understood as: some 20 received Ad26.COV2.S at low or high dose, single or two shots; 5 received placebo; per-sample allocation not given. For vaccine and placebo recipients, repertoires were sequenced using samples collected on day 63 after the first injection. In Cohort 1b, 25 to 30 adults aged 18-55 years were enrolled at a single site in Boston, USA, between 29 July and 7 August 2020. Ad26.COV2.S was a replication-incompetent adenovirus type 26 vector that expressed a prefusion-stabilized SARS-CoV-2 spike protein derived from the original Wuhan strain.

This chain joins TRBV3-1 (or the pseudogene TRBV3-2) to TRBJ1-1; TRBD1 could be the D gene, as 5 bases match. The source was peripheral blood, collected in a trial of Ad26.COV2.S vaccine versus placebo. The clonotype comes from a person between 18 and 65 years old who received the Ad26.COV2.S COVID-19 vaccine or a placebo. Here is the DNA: TGTGCCAGCAGCCTCCAGGGCGGCTCCACTGAAGCTTTCTTT. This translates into CASSLQGGSTEAFF.